The T cell receptor beta chain described here comes from a study of blood T cell repertoires in COVID-19. Study-level information: Sites in the United States, Italy and Spain provided acute and convalescent COVID-19 samples. T cells, B-cell-depleted T cells, or PBMCs provided the cDNA or gDNA that served as material.

CDR3 size: 13 residues. Germline V lookup: CDR1 SGHTA, CDR2 FQGNSA. The ends were cut back, 2 bases at V and 7 bases at J, with 6 bases in the middle. Original handling: By means of reference gene primer amplification, nucleated cell counts were estimated. Profiled with immunoSEQ multiplex PCR; TCRdb holds only in-frame clones, not every one. Clonal size and the V and J genes are those of that table, whereas D and trimming came from the DNA. The table includes over 60,000 clones, roughly 92% detected once. Specimen: peripheral blood. The chain couples TRBV7-2 to TRBJ1-6, with D hard to call. The sequence was collected from a human donor in a cohort sampled during active COVID-19. CDR3 DNA sequence: TGTGCCAGCAGCTTACTGAGGAATTCACCCCTCCACTTT. Its protein product is CASSLLRNSPLHF.